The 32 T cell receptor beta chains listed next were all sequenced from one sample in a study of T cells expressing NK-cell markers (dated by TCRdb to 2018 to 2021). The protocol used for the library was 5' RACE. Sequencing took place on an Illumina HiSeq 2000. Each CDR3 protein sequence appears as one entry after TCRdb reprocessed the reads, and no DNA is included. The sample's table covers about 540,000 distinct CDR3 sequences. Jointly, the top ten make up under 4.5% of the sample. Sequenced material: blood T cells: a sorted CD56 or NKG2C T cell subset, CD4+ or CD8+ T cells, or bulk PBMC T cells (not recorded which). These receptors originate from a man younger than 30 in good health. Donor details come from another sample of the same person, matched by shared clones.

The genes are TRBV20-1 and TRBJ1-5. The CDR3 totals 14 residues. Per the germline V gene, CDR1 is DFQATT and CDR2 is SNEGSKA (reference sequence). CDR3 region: CSGHEGNSNQPQHF.

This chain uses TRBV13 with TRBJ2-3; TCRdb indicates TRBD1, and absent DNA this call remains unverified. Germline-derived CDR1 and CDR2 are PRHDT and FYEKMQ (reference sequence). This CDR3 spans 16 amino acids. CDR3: CASSLDKQGAKDTQYF. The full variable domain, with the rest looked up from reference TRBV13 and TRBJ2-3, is AAGVIQSPRHLIKEKRETATLKCYPIPRHDTVYWYQQGPGQDPQFLISFYEKMQSDKGSIPDRFSAQQFSDYHSELNMSSLELGDSALYFCASSLDKQGAKDTQYFGPGTRLTVL.

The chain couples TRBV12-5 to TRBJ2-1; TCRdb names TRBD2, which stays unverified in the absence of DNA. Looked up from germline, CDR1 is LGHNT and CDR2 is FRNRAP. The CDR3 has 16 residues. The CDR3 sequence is CASGEAKDSSYNEQFF.

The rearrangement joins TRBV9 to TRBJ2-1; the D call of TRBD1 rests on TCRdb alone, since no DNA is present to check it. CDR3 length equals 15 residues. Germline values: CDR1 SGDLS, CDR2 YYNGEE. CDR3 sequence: CASSDWAGEGDEQFF.

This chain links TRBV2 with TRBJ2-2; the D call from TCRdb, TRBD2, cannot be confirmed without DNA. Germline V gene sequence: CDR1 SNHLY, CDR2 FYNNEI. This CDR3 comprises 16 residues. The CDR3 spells CASIEGASGNTGELFF.

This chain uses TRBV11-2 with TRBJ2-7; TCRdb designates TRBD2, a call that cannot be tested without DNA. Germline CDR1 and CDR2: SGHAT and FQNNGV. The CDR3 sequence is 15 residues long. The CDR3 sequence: CASSQQDGGSYEQYF.

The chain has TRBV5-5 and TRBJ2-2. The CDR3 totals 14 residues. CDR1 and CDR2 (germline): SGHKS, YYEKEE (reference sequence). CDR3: CASSLVPRTGELFF. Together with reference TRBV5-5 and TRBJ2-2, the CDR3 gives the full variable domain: DAGVTQSPTHLIKTRGQQVTLRCSPISGHKSVSWYQQVLGQGPQFIFQYYEKEERGRGNFPDRFSARQFPNYSSELNVNALLLGDSALYLCASSLVPRTGELFFGEGSRLTVL.

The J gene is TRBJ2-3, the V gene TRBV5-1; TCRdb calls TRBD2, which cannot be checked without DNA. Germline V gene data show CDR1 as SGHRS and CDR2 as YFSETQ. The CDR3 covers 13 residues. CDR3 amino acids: CASNQRVSDTQYF.

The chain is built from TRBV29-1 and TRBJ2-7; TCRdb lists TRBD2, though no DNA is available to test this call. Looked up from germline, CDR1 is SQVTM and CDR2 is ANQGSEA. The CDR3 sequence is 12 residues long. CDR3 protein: CSAGLADYEQYF.

The CDR3 region is CASSFDSGTVSYNEQFF. V gene TRBV28 combines with J gene TRBJ2-1; without DNA, the TCRdb call of TRBD1 cannot be checked. The CDR3 has 17 amino acids. Per germline, CDR1 MDHEN and CDR2 SYDVKM.

This CDR3 is CASSSRGHNYGYTF. This chain uses TRBV6-5 with TRBJ1-2; the TRBD1 assignment by TCRdb is unverifiable without DNA. Germline V gene sequence: CDR1 MNHEY, CDR2 SVGAGI. The length of the CDR3 is 14 residues.

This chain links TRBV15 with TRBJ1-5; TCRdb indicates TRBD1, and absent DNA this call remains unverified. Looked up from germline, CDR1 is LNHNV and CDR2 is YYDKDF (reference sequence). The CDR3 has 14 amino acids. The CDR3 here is CATGPRDTQKPQHF.

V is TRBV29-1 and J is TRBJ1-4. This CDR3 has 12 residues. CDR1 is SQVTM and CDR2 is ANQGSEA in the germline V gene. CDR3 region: CSVGVGGEKLFF.

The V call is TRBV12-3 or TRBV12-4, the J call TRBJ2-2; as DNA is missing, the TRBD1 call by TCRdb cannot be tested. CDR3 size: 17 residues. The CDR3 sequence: CASSLARFRGQPGELFF.

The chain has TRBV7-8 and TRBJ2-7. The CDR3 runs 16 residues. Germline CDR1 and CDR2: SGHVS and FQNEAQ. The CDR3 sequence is CASSLAVLPSGYEQYF.

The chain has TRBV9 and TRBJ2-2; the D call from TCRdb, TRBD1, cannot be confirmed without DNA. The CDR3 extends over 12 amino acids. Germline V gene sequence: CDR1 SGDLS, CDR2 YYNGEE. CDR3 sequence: CASTDSRGELFF.

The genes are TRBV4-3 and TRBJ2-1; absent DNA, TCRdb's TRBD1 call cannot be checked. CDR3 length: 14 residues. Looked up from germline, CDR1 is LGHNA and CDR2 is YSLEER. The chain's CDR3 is CASSSRYQGDEQFF.

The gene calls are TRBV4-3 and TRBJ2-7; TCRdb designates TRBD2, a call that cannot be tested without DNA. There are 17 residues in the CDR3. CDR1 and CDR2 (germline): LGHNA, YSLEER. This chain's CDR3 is CASSQGLAGGSYYEQYF.

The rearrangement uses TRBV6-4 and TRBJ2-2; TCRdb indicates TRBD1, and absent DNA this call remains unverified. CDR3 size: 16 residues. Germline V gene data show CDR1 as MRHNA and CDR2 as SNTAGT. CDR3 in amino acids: CASSGTGTGDTGELFF.

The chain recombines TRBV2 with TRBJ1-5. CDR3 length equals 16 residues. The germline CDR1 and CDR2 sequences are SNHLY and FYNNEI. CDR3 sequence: CASRPMGTVSNQPQHF.

This CDR3 is CSATAELYEQYF. The chain joins TRBV20-1 to TRBJ2-7. This CDR3 has 12 amino acids. CDR1 is DFQATT, CDR2 SNEGSKA, per germline (reference sequence).

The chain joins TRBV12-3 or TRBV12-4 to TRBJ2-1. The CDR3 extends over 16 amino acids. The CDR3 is CASSLVGLEVRNEQFF.

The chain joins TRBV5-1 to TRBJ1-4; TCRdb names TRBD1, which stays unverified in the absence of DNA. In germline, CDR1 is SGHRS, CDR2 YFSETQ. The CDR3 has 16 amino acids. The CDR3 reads CASSWTPGHTNEKLFF.

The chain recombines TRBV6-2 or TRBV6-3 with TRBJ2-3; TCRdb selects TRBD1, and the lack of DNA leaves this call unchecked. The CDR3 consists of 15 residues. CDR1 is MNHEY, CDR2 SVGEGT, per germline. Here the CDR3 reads CASRPGPPLRDTQYF.

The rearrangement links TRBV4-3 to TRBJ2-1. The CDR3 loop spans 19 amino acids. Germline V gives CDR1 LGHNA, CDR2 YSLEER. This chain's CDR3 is CASSQLGSVVGSSYNEQFF.

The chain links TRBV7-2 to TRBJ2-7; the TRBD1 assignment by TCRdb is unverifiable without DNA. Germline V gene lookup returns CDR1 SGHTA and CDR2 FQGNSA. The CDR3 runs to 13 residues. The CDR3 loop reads CASSLTGTSEQYF.

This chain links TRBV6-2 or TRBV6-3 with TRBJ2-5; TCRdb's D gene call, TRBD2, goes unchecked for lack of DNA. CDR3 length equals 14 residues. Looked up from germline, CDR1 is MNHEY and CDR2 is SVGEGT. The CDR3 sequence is CASSYRLAEETQYF.

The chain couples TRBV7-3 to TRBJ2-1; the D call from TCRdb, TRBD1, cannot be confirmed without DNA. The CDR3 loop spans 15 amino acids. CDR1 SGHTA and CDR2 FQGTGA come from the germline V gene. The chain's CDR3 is CASSWGVGRYNEQFF.

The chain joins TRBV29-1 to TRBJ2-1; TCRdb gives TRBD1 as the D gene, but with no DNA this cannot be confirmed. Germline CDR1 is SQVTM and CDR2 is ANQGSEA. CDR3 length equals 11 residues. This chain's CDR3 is CSGTGSGEQFF.

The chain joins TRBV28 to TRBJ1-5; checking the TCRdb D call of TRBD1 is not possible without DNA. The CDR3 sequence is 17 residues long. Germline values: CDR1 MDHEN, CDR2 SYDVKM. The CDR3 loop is CASSLWWGSDSDQPQHF.

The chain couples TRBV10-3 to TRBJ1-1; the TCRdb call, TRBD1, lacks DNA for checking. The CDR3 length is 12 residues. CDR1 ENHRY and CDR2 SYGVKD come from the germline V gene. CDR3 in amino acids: CATQGSNTEAFF.

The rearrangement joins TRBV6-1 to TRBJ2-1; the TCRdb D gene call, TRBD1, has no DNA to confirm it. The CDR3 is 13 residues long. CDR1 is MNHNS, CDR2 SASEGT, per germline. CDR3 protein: CASSVTETDEQFF.